This paragraph reports one T cell receptor beta chain. This specimen belongs to a study of blood T cell repertoires in COVID-19. Study in general: Nucleic acid was either cDNA or gDNA, and it came from T cells, B-cell-depleted T cells, or PBMCs.

Germline-derived CDR1 and CDR2 are SGHTA and FQGTGA. The CDR3 runs 13 residues. The V gene lost 1 base and the J gene lost 5 bases, with 8 bases spanning the gap. Only in-frame clones appear in the TCRdb table, and some are missing; sequencing was by immunoSEQ multiplex PCR. The sample records 85,000 to 110,000 clones, 84% being singletons. Material: peripheral blood. J is TRBJ1-1 and V is TRBV7-3; D call uncertain. The origin of this receptor is a human donor in a cohort sampled during active or convalescent COVID-19. CDR3: CASSLKAGTEAFF. The CDR3 region has the DNA TGTGCCAGCAGCTTAAAGGCGGGGACTGAAGCTTTCTTT.